This is a list of T cell receptor beta chains from one sample in a study of blood T cell repertoires in COVID-19. The protocol was immunoSEQ multiplex PCR, while the TCRdb copy is restricted to in-frame clones and leaves out a portion. The sample holds over 150,000 clones, about four fifths seen once. Input material: PBMCs or T cells enriched from blood (not recorded which). These receptors were collected from a man aged 40-55 years who had recovered from COVID-19. Both conserved end residues are part of each CDR3. D genes are given only for firm matches. For some rows the clone size is stated as once, few or many, or as a class when expanded; others skip it.

CDR3 protein | CDR3 DNA | D gene | J gene | V gene | clone size
CASSLFRQNEAFF | TGTGCCAGCAGCTTGTTTCGACAGAATGAAGCTTTCTTT | . | TRBJ1-1 | TRBV5-6 | .
CASSSEARVLANYGYTF | TGTGCCAGCAGCAGCGAGGCGCGGGTGCTAGCTAACTATGGCTACACCTTC | . | TRBJ1-2 | TRBV21-1 | .
CSVEGQGNTEAFF | TGCAGCGTTGAAGGACAGGGGAACACTGAAGCTTTCTTT | TRBD1 | TRBJ1-1 | TRBV29-1 | .
CASSPEGHNYNEQFF | TGCGCCAGCAGCCCGGAGGGTCACAATTACAATGAGCAGTTCTTC | . | TRBJ2-1 | TRBV5-1 | .
CASSPVVMFQNTGELFF | TGTGCCAGCAGCCCGGTGGTTATGTTTCAGAACACCGGGGAGCTGTTTTTT | . | TRBJ2-2 | TRBV5-6 | .
CASSYPGVAHNSPLHF | TGTGCCAGCAGTTACCCGGGGGTAGCCCATAATTCACCCCTCCACTTT | . | TRBJ1-6 | TRBV6-2/TRBV6-3 | .
CASSPSLTSGTYTEAFF | TGTGCCAGCTCACCTTCCTTAACCTCCGGGACTTACACTGAAGCTTTCTTT | . | TRBJ1-1 | TRBV18 | .
CASSLGPSGTNQETQYF | TGTGCCAGCAGCTTAGGTCCTAGCGGGACCAACCAAGAGACCCAGTACTTC | TRBD2 | TRBJ2-5 | TRBV7-2 | .
CASNRGGTGELFF | TGTGCCAGCAATCGCGGGGGCACCGGGGAGCTGTTTTTT | TRBD2 | TRBJ2-2 | TRBV6-5 | .
CASSFGQINTGELFF | TGTGCCAGCAGTTTTGGGCAGATCAACACCGGGGAGCTGTTTTTT | . | TRBJ2-2 | TRBV28 | .
CASSIPGRGLDGYTF | TGTGCCAGTAGTATTCCCGGCAGGGGGCTCGATGGCTACACCTTC | TRBD1 | TRBJ1-2 | TRBV19 | once
CASSVSGWSNEKLFF | TGTGCCAGTAGTGTCTCAGGGTGGTCTAATGAAAAACTGTTTTTT | . | TRBJ1-4 | TRBV19 | once
CASSPGRSGNTIYF | TGTGCCAGCTCACCAGGGCGCTCTGGAAACACCATATATTTT | . | TRBJ1-3 | TRBV18 | .
CASSYFPNEKLFF | TGTGCCAGCAGTTACTTCCCAAATGAAAAACTGTTTTTT | . | TRBJ1-4 | TRBV6-6 | .
CASSSRPAPGGYGKETQYF | TGTGCCAGCAGCTCCCGGCCGGCCCCAGGGGGCTATGGGAAAGAGACCCAGTACTTC | TRBD1 | TRBJ2-5 | TRBV5-4 | .
CATQNKGAAGYTF | TGTGCCACCCAAAATAAAGGGGCAGCTGGCTACACCTTC | . | TRBJ1-2 | TRBV15 | .
CASSLWGGYQETQYF | TGCGCCAGCAGCCTATGGGGGGGATACCAAGAGACCCAGTACTTC | TRBD2 | TRBJ2-5 | TRBV5-1 | once
CASSLRTGGHYGYTF | TGTGCCAGCAGCCTCCGAACAGGAGGGCATTATGGCTACACCTTC | . | TRBJ1-2 | TRBV21-1 | .
CASSQVGQYNSPLHF | TGCGCCAGCAGCCAGGTGGGACAGTATAATTCACCCCTCCACTTT | TRBD1 | TRBJ1-6 | TRBV4-3 | .
CACTGGYEQYF | TGTGCCTGTACAGGGGGTTACGAGCAGTACTTC | TRBD1 | TRBJ2-7 | TRBV30 | .
CASSGLAGGPDEETQYF | TGTGCCAGCAGTGGACTAGCGGGGGGGCCGGACGAGGAGACCCAGTACTTC | TRBD2 | TRBJ2-5 | TRBV6-1 | .
CAWSAGGSGNTIYF | TGTGCCTGGAGTGCAGGGGGCTCTGGAAACACCATATATTTT | TRBD1 | TRBJ1-3 | TRBV30 | few
CASQTGTSGGAGELFF | TGTGCCAGCCAAACCGGGACTAGCGGGGGGGCAGGGGAGCTGTTTTTT | TRBD2 | TRBJ2-2 | TRBV19 | .
CATSDAQGGGNSVAQYF | TGTGCCACCAGTGACGCCCAAGGGGGCGGGAATTCAGTGGCCCAGTACTTC | . | TRBJ2-5 | TRBV24-1 | .
CASSRQASGNTIYF | TGTGCCAGCTCTCGGCAGGCCTCTGGAAACACCATATATTTT | . | TRBJ1-3 | TRBV6-5 | few
CASSPIHATGPSNYGYTF | TGCGCCAGCAGCCCCATACATGCGACAGGGCCTTCTAACTATGGCTACACCTTC | TRBD1 | TRBJ1-2 | TRBV5-1 | few
CASSSSAYEQYF | TGTGCCAGTAGCTCTTCAGCGTACGAGCAGTACTTC | . | TRBJ2-7 | TRBV19 | .
CASSFSTRGDYGYTF | TGTGCCAGCAGCTTCTCGACCCGGGGGGACTATGGCTACACCTTC | . | TRBJ1-2 | TRBV7-8 | .
CASSLFGTGEYGYTF | TGTGCCAGCAGTTTATTCGGGACAGGGGAGTATGGCTACACCTTC | TRBD1 | TRBJ1-2 | TRBV27 | .
CASSHWTGQGATYTF | TGTGCCAGCAGCCATTGGACTGGACAGGGGGCTACCTACACCTTC | TRBD1 | TRBJ1-2 | TRBV3-1/TRBV3-2 | .
CASSQEEATEAFF | TGTGCCAGCAGCCAAGAGGAGGCCACTGAAGCTTTCTTT | . | TRBJ1-1 | TRBV14 | .
CASSGRTGGYNEQFF | TGTGCCAGCAGTGGAAGGACAGGGGGTTACAATGAGCAGTTCTTC | TRBD1 | TRBJ2-1 | TRBV2 | .
CASSSGQGNGYTF | TGTGCCAGCAGCTCGGGACAGGGGAATGGCTACACCTTC | TRBD1 | TRBJ1-2 | TRBV7-9 | few
CASSTGQGGYTF | TGTGCCAGCAGTACGGGACAGGGGGGCTACACCTTC | TRBD1 | TRBJ1-2 | TRBV2 | .
CASSQDGTGGFYEQYF | TGTGCCAGCAGCCAAGACGGGACAGGGGGTTTCTACGAGCAGTACTTC | TRBD1 | TRBJ2-7 | TRBV14 | few
CASSLRTDNTGELFF | TGCGCCAGCAGCCTACGGACAGATAACACCGGGGAGCTGTTTTTT | . | TRBJ2-2 | TRBV5-1 | .
CASSRSGARTDTQYF | TGTGCCAGCAGCCGGAGCGGGGCCCGCACAGATACGCAGTATTTT | TRBD2 | TRBJ2-3 | TRBV5-4 | .
CSASSGTGRYEQYF | TGCAGTGCCAGTTCCGGGACAGGGCGCTACGAGCAGTACTTC | TRBD1 | TRBJ2-7 | TRBV20-1 | .
CAISDLLGTDPSYYGYTF | TGTGCCATCAGCGACCTCCTTGGGACAGACCCCTCTTACTATGGCTACACCTTC | TRBD1 | TRBJ1-2 | TRBV10-3 | .
CASSPDRGNSPLHF | TGTGCCAGCAGCCCGGACAGAGGCAATTCACCCCTCCACTTT | . | TRBJ1-6 | TRBV7-9 | few
CASSTPPETQGSDTQYF | TGTGCCAGCAGCACTCCCCCCGAAACACAGGGATCAGATACGCAGTATTTT | . | TRBJ2-3 | TRBV12-1 | .
CASSLAGRDYDQAFF | TGCGCCAGCAGCTTAGCTGGCAGGGACTACGATCAAGCTTTCTTT | . | TRBJ1-1 | TRBV5-1 | .
CASGRTADEKLFF | TGTGCCAGCGGAAGGACAGCCGATGAAAAACTGTTTTTT | . | TRBJ1-4 | TRBV9 | few
CASSALQGAGTEAFF | TGTGCCAGCAGTGCCCTACAGGGGGCAGGCACTGAAGCTTTCTTT | TRBD1 | TRBJ1-1 | TRBV28 | many
CASTIGGSTYNEQFF | TGTGCCAGCACCATCGGGGGGTCTACCTACAATGAGCAGTTCTTC | TRBD2 | TRBJ2-1 | TRBV28 | .